This T cell receptor (beta chain) comes out of a study of T cells in localized non-small cell lung cancer. Assay: immunoSEQ multiplex PCR; the TCRdb copy retains only in-frame clones and omits some. The top ten hold about 16% of the sample, which has around 100,000 clones, about 91% seen once. This CDR3 comprises 11 residues. Trimming pared 5 bases from V and 3 bases from J, leaving 4 bases between. CDR1 SGHTA and CDR2 FQGNSA come from the germline V gene. This clone was seen a handful of times. The sequence was collected from a man aged 35 to 69 with stage I squamous cell lung carcinoma. The chain couples TRBV7-2 to TRBJ1-1; D gene unclear. The input for sequencing was peripheral blood, taken before any cancer treatment. The CDR3 protein is CASSTYTEAFF. In DNA, the CDR3 is TGTGCCAGCAGCACCTACACTGAAGCTTTCTTT.